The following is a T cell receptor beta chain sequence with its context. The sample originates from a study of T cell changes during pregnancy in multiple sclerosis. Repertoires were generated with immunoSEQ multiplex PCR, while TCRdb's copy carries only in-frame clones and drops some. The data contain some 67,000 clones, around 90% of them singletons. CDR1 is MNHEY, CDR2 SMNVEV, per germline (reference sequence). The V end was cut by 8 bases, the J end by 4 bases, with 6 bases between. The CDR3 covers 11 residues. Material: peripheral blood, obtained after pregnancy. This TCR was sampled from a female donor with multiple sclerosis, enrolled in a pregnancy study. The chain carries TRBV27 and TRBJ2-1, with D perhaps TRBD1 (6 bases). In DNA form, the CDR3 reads TGTGCCAGCCAGGGGTACAATGAGCAGTTCTTC. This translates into CASQGYNEQFF.